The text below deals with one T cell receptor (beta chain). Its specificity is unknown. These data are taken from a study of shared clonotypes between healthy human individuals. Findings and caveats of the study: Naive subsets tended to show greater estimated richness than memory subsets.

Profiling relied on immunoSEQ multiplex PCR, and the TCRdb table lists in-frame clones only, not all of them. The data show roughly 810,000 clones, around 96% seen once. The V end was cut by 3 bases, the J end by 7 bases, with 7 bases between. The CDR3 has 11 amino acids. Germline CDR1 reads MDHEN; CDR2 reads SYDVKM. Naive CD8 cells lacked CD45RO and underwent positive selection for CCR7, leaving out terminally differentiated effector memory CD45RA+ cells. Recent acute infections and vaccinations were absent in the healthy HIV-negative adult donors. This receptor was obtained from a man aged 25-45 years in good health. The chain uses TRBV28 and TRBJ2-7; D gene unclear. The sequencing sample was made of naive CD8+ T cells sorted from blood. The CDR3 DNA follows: TGTGCCAGCAGTTTTATACGGGAGCAGTACTTC. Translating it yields CASSFIREQYF.